A single sample gave rise to the 23 T cell receptor beta chains below, sequenced in a study of CD8+CD57+ T cells in acquired aplastic anemia. Patients who underwent sequencing had shown CD8+CD57+ cell expansion by flow cytometry. It was genomic DNA that served as the template for profiling TCR beta VDJ and CDR3. TCRdb recomputed calls from the reads with MiXCR, one row per CDR3 protein. The sample has about 200,000 distinct CDR3 sequences, 55% to 65% seen once. Material for sequencing was sorted CD4+, CD8+, or CD8+CD57+ T cells (not recorded which) from PBMCs. The receptors stem from a human donor with aplastic anemia.

This clonotype was picked up many times. The chain employs TRBV12-5 and TRBJ1-2, with 9 bases matching TRBD1. CDR1 is LGHNT and CDR2 is FRNRAP in the germline V gene. The trim removed 4 bases at V and 6 bases at J, leaving 6 bases unmatched. CDR3 size: 14 residues. In DNA, the CDR3 is TGTGCTAGTGGTTACCGGGACAGGGAGGATGGCTACACCTTC. Amino acid sequence: CASGYRDREDGYTF.

This chain links TRBV19 with TRBJ1-5; no firm D call. Germline V gives CDR1 LNHDA, CDR2 SQIVND (reference sequence). The CDR3 runs 13 residues. Trimming left V 3 bases short and J 3 bases short, with 6 bases between. The CDR3 sequence is CASSMMNNQPQHF. CDR3 DNA: TGTGCCAGTAGTATGATGAACAATCAGCCCCAGCATTTT.

The table lists this clonotype with a few counts. The rearrangement joins TRBV12-3 or TRBV12-4 to TRBJ2-2; D tentatively fits TRBD1 or TRBD2 (5 bases each). Trimming took 4 bases from V and 8 from J, leaving 14 bases between them. The CDR3 loop spans 14 amino acids. In nucleotides, the CDR3 is TGTGCCAGCAGTTCTATAGGGACCGGTGGGGAGCTGTTTTTT. Translation: CASSSIGTGGELFF.

The chain has TRBV15 and TRBJ1-4; D may be TRBD1 (5 bases). This CDR3 region has 14 residues. V dropped 4 bases and J dropped 8 bases, with 14 bases sitting between them. Germline V gene sequence: CDR1 LNHNV, CDR2 YYDKDF (reference sequence). Written as DNA, the CDR3 is TGTGCCACCAGCACTGGGGCCGAGGGGGAAAAACTGTTTTTT. This codes for CATSTGAEGEKLFF.

A few counts support this clonotype. The V gene is TRBV5-1, the J gene TRBJ1-2; 7 bases are shared with TRBD1. With 4 bases clipped from V and 2 bases from J, the junction kept 2 bases outside the gene matches. This CDR3 is built from 13 residues. Germline loops: CDR1 SGHRS, CDR2 YFSETQ. The CDR3 DNA reads TGCGCCAGCAGCCAGGGACAGAACTATGGCTACACCTTC. Encoded protein: CASSQGQNYGYTF.

V usage is TRBV5-1 and J usage is TRBJ2-7; TRBD2 matches at 8 bases. With 0 bases clipped from V and 7 bases from J, the junction kept 9 bases outside the gene matches. CDR3 length equals 15 residues. The germline V gene encodes CDR1 SGHRS and CDR2 YFSETQ. The chain's CDR3 is CASSLVAGGAGEQYF. CDR3 nucleotides: TGCGCCAGCAGCTTGGTAGCCGGGGGGGCCGGTGAGCAGTACTTC. Supplemented by reference TRBV5-1 and TRBJ2-7, the full variable domain reads KAGVTQTPRYLIKTRGQQVTLSCSPISGHRSVSWYQQTPGQGLQFLFEYFSETQRNKGNFPGRFSGRQFSNSRSEMNVSTLELGDSALYLCASSLVAGGAGEQYFGPGTRLTVT.

The chain employs TRBV2 and TRBJ2-7, with 12 bases matching TRBD2. The CDR3 runs to 15 residues. CDR1 SNHLY and CDR2 FYNNEI come from the germline V gene. J lost 4 bases, V lost 5 bases, and 6 bases had no gene match. The CDR3 spells CASSRGTSGLYEQYF. The CDR3 region has the DNA TGTGCCAGCAGTAGGGGGACTAGCGGGCTTTACGAGCAGTACTTC.

The V and J genes are TRBV2 and TRBJ2-5; 7 bases match TRBD1. After removal of 8 bases from V and 1 base from J, the junction contained 4 bases not matched to a gene. The CDR3 length is 13 residues. In germline, CDR1 is SNHLY, CDR2 FYNNEI. In DNA form, the CDR3 reads TGTGCCAGCCGTGGACAGGCCCAAGAGACCCAGTACTTC. Amino acids: CASRGQAQETQYF.

The chain joins TRBV7-2 to TRBJ1-2; D is perhaps TRBD1 (5 bases). V was shortened by 5 bases and J by 5 bases, with 18 bases between the two germline ends. CDR3 length: 15 amino acids. Per germline, CDR1 SGHTA and CDR2 FQGNSA. The CDR3: CASSPHSGGDYGYTF. CDR3 DNA sequence: TGTGCCAGCAGCCCCCACTCGGGGGGTGATTATGGCTACACCTTC.

V gene TRBV5-6 combines with J gene TRBJ2-3; D may match TRBD1 or TRBD2 (10 bases each). CDR3 length: 19 residues. From germline, CDR1 is SGHDT and CDR2 YYEEEE. Trimming cost V 6 bases and J 1 base, with 27 bases left between them. The CDR3 region has the DNA TGTGCCAGCATCGGTAGCGGGGGGACAGGGGTTTTTGGCACAGATACGCAGTATTTT. It translates to CASIGSGGTGVFGTDTQYF. Full variable domain (remainder filled in from reference TRBV5-6 and TRBJ2-3): DAGVTQSPTHLIKTRGQQVTLRCSPKSGHDTVSWYQQALGQGPQFIFQYYEEEERQRGNFPDRFSGHQFPNYSSELNVNALLLGDSALYLCASIGSGGTGVFGTDTQYFGPGTRLTVL.

This clonotype was found many times. J is TRBJ2-7 and V is TRBV30; D may match TRBD1 or TRBD2 (5 bases each). V lost 4 bases and J 0 bases, leaving 10 bases between the germline ends. The CDR3 runs 13 residues. Germline CDR1 and CDR2: GTSNPN and SVGIG (reference sequence). The CDR3 bases are TGTGCCTGGACCCCAGGGAGCTCCTACGAGCAGTACTTC. It yields the protein CAWTPGSSYEQYF.

This rearrangement joins TRBV29-1 to TRBJ2-7; D gene unclear. Germline values: CDR1 SQVTM, CDR2 ANQGSEA. There are 11 residues in the CDR3. The ends were cut back, 3 bases at V and 3 bases at J, with 6 bases in the middle. The CDR3 sequence: CSVELGYEQYF. The CDR3 DNA reads as TGCAGCGTTGAGTTGGGCTACGAGCAGTACTTC.

This chain links TRBV9 with TRBJ1-6; a possible D gene is TRBD1 (6 bases). V was pared by 4 bases and J by 6 bases, with 17 bases between. There are 16 residues in the CDR3. Germline CDR1 and CDR2: SGDLS and YYNGEE. The CDR3 reads CASSLGGTKINSPLHF. The DNA for the CDR3 is TGTGCCAGCAGCTTAGGCGGGACAAAGATTAATTCACCCCTCCACTTT.

This chain uses TRBV29-1 with TRBJ2-7, with a weak D call TRBD1 (6 bases). Germline CDR1 SQVTM, CDR2 ANQGSEA. This CDR3 has 11 residues. Trimming removed 6 bases from V and 6 bases from J, with 12 bases in between. The CDR3 nucleotides are TGCAGCGTAGGGGGAGCCGGCGAGCAGTACTTC. The encoded protein is CSVGGAGEQYF.

The chain carries TRBV7-2 and TRBJ2-1, with 7 nucleotides matching TRBD1. The CDR3 extends over 15 amino acids. The V and J ends lost 5 bases and 2 bases, in that order; junction bases with no gene match: 6. Germline CDR1 reads SGHTA; CDR2 reads FQGNSA. The CDR3 loop reads CASSTYRGPYNEQFF. The CDR3 DNA is TGTGCCAGCAGCACATACAGGGGCCCCTACAATGAGCAGTTCTTC.

The gene calls are TRBV5-1 and TRBJ2-3; D unclear. The CDR3 contains 16 residues. V lost 0 bases and J 1 base, leaving 12 bases between the germline ends. Germline V gene data show CDR1 as SGHRS and CDR2 as YFSETQ. CDR3 region: CASSLVPSGGTDTQYF. DNA for the CDR3: TGCGCCAGCAGCTTGGTGCCTAGTGGGGGCACAGATACGCAGTATTTT. The whole variable domain, remainder taken from reference TRBV5-1 and TRBJ2-3, is KAGVTQTPRYLIKTRGQQVTLSCSPISGHRSVSWYQQTPGQGLQFLFEYFSETQRNKGNFPGRFSGRQFSNSRSEMNVSTLELGDSALYLCASSLVPSGGTDTQYFGPGTRLTVL.

J is TRBJ1-5 and V is TRBV6-6; no clear D gene. The CDR3 runs to 14 residues. V shed 5 bases and J shed 2 bases, with 10 bases lying between them. CDR1 MNHNY and CDR2 SVGAGI come from the germline V gene (reference sequence). The CDR3 bases are TGTGCCAGCAGTAGGGAGCTTGGCAATCAGCCCCAGCATTTT. It translates to CASSRELGNQPQHF.

A word on this clonotype: A much larger clone differs by one base, so this may be a read error. As the CDR3 is not closed by the conserved phenylalanine or tryptophan, this likely results from a read error. This rearrangement joins TRBV7-9 to TRBJ1-2; D is unresolved. The CDR3 extends over 16 amino acids. Germline CDR1 SEHNR, CDR2 FQNEAQ (reference sequence). Trimming pared 5 bases from V and 8 bases from J, leaving 24 bases between. The CDR3 bases are TGTGCCAGCAGCCAAGAGTACAAGGGCGGGTTAGGAGGCTACACCTCC. Translated, it gives CASSQEYKGGLGGYTS.

The genes are TRBV19 and TRBJ2-5, with D tentatively TRBD1 (6 bases). The germline gives CDR1 LNHDA, CDR2 SQIVND (reference sequence). This CDR3 is built from 15 residues. V was clipped by 1 base and J by 2 bases, with 11 bases between them. As DNA, the CDR3 is TGTGCCAGTAGTATAGGGGGGCTGGGGCAAGAGACCCAGTACTTC. The encoded protein is CASSIGGLGQETQYF.

This sequence joins TRBV7-3 and TRBJ2-1; TRBD2 agrees at 9 bases. J was trimmed by 5 bases and V by 1 base; bases with no gene match: 9. Germline V gene lookup returns CDR1 SGHTA and CDR2 FQGTGA. The CDR3 consists of 17 residues. The CDR3 region has the DNA TGTGCCAGCAGCTTAATGGCCGGCGGGGGGGCCAACAATGAGCAGTTCTTC. Translating gives CASSLMAGGGANNEQFF.

This clonotype was seen a few times. The rearrangement links TRBV5-1 to TRBJ1-2; 9 bases map to TRBD1. Trimming at V came to 0 bases and at J to 7 bases, leaving 4 bases not matched to a gene. This CDR3 spans 14 amino acids. CDR1 and CDR2 (germline): SGHRS, YFSETQ. CDR3 coding DNA: TGCGCCAGCAGCTTGGACACAGGGGGCGGTGGCTACACCTTC. The encoded protein is CASSLDTGGGGYTF.

The V call is TRBV7-8, the J call TRBJ1-4; D perhaps matches TRBD1 (6 bases). CDR3 length: 15 residues. Germline CDR1 reads SGHVS; CDR2 reads FQNEAQ. Trimming removed 5 bases from V and 8 bases from J, with 18 bases in between. DNA for the CDR3: TGTGCCAGCAGCCCGCTACCGGGGGCGGGCGAAAAACTGTTTTTT. Its translation: CASSPLPGAGEKLFF.

This rearrangement joins TRBV20-1 to TRBJ1-1; no definite D call. Trimming shortened V by 4 bases and J by 5 bases, and 14 bases separated the two germline ends. This CDR3 comprises 13 residues. Germline V gene data show CDR1 as DFQATT and CDR2 as SNEGSKA (reference sequence). The CDR3 loop reads CSAISGSRTEAFF. The CDR3 coding sequence is TGCAGTGCTATTTCGGGATCCCGGACTGAAGCTTTCTTT.